Listed below are T cell receptor beta chains from one sample, sequenced in a study of T-cell reconstitution after alpha-beta-depleted transplantation in children. MiXCR, applied by TCRdb to the PCR reads, yields one record per CDR3 protein. The sample comprises approximately 170,000 distinct CDR3 sequences, more than 9.5% of which are singletons, and about 13% rests with the top ten. This specimen was PBMCs, taken before TCRalphabeta/CD19-depleted stem cell transplant. These receptor sequences come from a boy younger than 10 with acute myeloid leukemia, due to receive a stem cell transplant. Each CDR3 is given without its conserved first and last residue. Fields, in order: V gene, J gene, CDR3 protein.

TRBV20-1	TRBJ1-2	SATPGVSDGYT
TRBV14	TRBJ2-5	ASSQEASGGRKTQY
TRBV3-1	TRBJ1-5	ASSSSTSNQPQH
TRBV5-1	TRBJ2-3	ASSRATDRVTDTQY
TRBV3-1	TRBJ1-1	ASSPQGGVGNTEAF
TRBV27	TRBJ1-2	ASSLRAGVGYGYT
TRBV20-1	TRBJ2-7	SARDGAAYEQY
TRBV5-5	TRBJ2-5	ASSFYSEGETQY
TRBV5-1	TRBJ2-1	ASSLGDAAGHFEQF
TRBV13	TRBJ2-3	ASSLLAGAPDTQY
TRBV2	TRBJ1-2	AGSSWQGYT
TRBV12-3/TRBV12-4	TRBJ1-1	ASSLRQGGSGEAF
TRBV7-9	TRBJ2-7	ASSWEGPPYEQY
TRBV6-1	TRBJ2-3	ASSSLSRGPAADTQY
TRBV7-2	TRBJ1-3	ASSHAGNTIY
TRBV20-1	TRBJ2-5	SASPVTFQETQY
TRBV4-1	TRBJ2-1	ASSQEGFEQF
TRBV6-5	TRBJ2-1	ASSYSLGQGALNEQF
TRBV5-1	TRBJ2-6	ASSLATLSSGANVLT
TRBV5-6	TRBJ2-3	ASSSPRRTDTQY
TRBV24-1	TRBJ1-4	ATSDPRDFGEKLF
TRBV14	TRBJ2-7	ASSSQPGQAPPEQY
TRBV7-9	TRBJ2-7	ASIHRDRDDEQY
TRBV5-1	TRBJ1-4	ASSLDRGREKLF
TRBV7-6	TRBJ1-5	ASSLEGGQGQPQH
TRBV7-2	TRBJ2-1	ASTIPLTGDEQF
TRBV6-1	TRBJ1-3	ASSRDRNSGNTIY
TRBV5-1	TRBJ2-3	ASSPGLAGRTSTDTQY
TRBV7-3	TRBJ2-2	ASSPGGSLQTGELF
TRBV29-1	TRBJ1-1	SVVGRGTEAF
TRBV5-5	TRBJ1-5	ASRRGTEGPQH
TRBV2	TRBJ2-5	ASMATSGGQETQY
TRBV12-3/TRBV12-4	TRBJ2-7	ARAAGAYEQY
TRBV7-3	TRBJ1-6	ASSLGFYNSPLH
TRBV6-1	TRBJ2-4	ASGEPGGPRGNIQY
TRBV7-9	TRBJ1-2	ASSPTSWGPYGYT
TRBV20-1	TRBJ2-7	SATKTGTGAYEQY
TRBV20-1	TRBJ2-1	SARVIAQRARFWNEQF
TRBV10-3	TRBJ2-3	AIGGSGSFTDTQY
TRBV27	TRBJ2-5	ASSGQGETQY
TRBV20-1	TRBJ2-1	SARTGSGRRDEQF
TRBV28	TRBJ2-1	ASSPDWESSYNEQF
TRBV29-1	TRBJ1-2	SVITDYGYT
TRBV30	TRBJ1-2	AWTANYGYT
TRBV9	TRBJ2-2	ASSPSATGELF
TRBV6-1	TRBJ2-3	ASSDLTGTTDTQY
TRBV20-1	TRBJ2-7	SAATSGNYEQY
TRBV27	TRBJ1-3	ASRKGNTIY